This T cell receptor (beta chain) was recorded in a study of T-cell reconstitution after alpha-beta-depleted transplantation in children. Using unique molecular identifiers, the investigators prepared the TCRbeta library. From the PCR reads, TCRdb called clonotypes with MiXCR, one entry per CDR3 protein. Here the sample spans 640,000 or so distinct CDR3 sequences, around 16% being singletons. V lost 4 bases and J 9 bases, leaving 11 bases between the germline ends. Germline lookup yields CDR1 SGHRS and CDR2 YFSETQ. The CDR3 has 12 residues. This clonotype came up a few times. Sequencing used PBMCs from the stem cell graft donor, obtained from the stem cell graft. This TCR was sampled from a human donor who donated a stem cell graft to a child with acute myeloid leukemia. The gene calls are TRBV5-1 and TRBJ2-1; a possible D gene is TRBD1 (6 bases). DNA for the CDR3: TGCGCCAGCAGCCCGGGACAAGTTGAGCAGTTCTTC. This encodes CASSPGQVEQFF. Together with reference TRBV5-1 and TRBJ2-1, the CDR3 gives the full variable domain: KAGVTQTPRYLIKTRGQQVTLSCSPISGHRSVSWYQQTPGQGLQFLFEYFSETQRNKGNFPGRFSGRQFSNSRSEMNVSTLELGDSALYLCASSPGQVEQFFGPGTRLTVL.